The 18 T cell receptor beta chains presented below share a single source sample, sequenced in a study of blood T cell repertoires in COVID-19 (TCRdb year 2020). Library method: the immunoSEQ multiplex PCR assay. TCRdb took this table from immuneACCESS and kept in-frame rearrangements with V and J called. Such tables lack part of the clones; where checked against another copy, unresolved V genes explain under half of the gap, and the rest is unexplained. For this sample the table gives approximately 170,000 clones, of which about four fifths were detected only once. Of the sample, about a tenth falls within the top ten clones. The sequencing sample was made of peripheral blood. The source is a man aged 65 to 85 with active or convalescent COVID-19.

This sequence joins TRBV4-3 and TRBJ2-3; 9 bases agree with TRBD2. With 3 bases clipped from V and 3 bases from J, the junction kept 10 bases outside the gene matches. This CDR3 contains 17 residues. CDR1 and CDR2 (germline): LGHNA, YSLEER. The CDR3 sequence: CASSHSSRGGATDTQYF. CDR3 nucleotide sequence: TGCGCCAGCAGCCACTCCTCCCGCGGGGGGGCTACAGATACGCAGTATTTT.

The rearrangement joins TRBV24-1 to TRBJ2-3, with D tentatively TRBD1 (6 bases). CDR3 length: 16 residues. Trimming took off 9 bases at V and 0 bases at J, with 18 bases between the two ends. From germline, CDR1 is KGHDR and CDR2 SFDVKD. The chain's CDR3 is CATGTTSRHSTDTQYF. CDR3 DNA sequence: TGTGCCACCGGGACAACCAGTCGCCATAGCACAGATACGCAGTATTTT.

The chain has TRBV29-1 and TRBJ2-5; 8 nucleotides match TRBD2. V was clipped by 0 bases and J by 4 bases; unmatched bases: 7. The germline V gene has CDR1 SQVTM and CDR2 ANQGSEA. This CDR3 contains 15 residues. CDR3 sequence: CSVEDPPGGGETQYF. CDR3 DNA: TGCAGCGTTGAAGATCCCCCCGGGGGGGGAGAGACCCAGTACTTC.

The rearrangement uses TRBV7-3 and TRBJ2-7; perhaps TRBD2 as D (6 bases). V gave up 6 bases and J gave up 0 bases, with 12 bases separating them. The CDR3 has 14 amino acids. The germline gives CDR1 SGHTA, CDR2 FQGTGA. The CDR3 nucleotides are TGTGCCAGCAGACCGGGGAGGAGCTCCTACGAGCAGTACTTC. Protein product: CASRPGRSSYEQYF.

CDR3 bases: TGTGCCAGCAGTTCAGGTGCAGCGGGGACCTACAATGAGCAGTTCTTC. Its protein product is CASSSGAAGTYNEQFF. This rearrangement joins TRBV27 to TRBJ2-1, with 7 nucleotides matching TRBD2. The ends lost 4 bases at V and 2 bases at J; junction bases unmatched: 8. Germline loops: CDR1 MNHEY, CDR2 SMNVEV (reference sequence). CDR3 length: 16 residues.

This chain uses TRBV5-1 with TRBJ2-1; TRBD2 aligns across 12 bases. CDR1 and CDR2 from the germline V gene are SGHRS and YFSETQ. This CDR3 is built from 15 residues. J was trimmed by 6 bases and V by 0 bases; bases with no gene match: 1. CDR3 sequence: CASSLGLAGANEQFF. The DNA for the CDR3 is TGCGCCAGCAGCTTGGGACTAGCGGGAGCCAATGAGCAGTTCTTC.

CDR3 sequence: CASSPRTSSYEQYF. Written as DNA, the CDR3 is TGTGCCAGCAGCCCTCGGACTAGCTCCTACGAGCAGTACTTC. The chain joins TRBV7-2 to TRBJ2-7; 7 bases align to TRBD2. The trim removed 5 bases at V and 0 bases at J, leaving 4 bases unmatched. The germline V gene encodes CDR1 SGHTA and CDR2 FQGNSA. The length of the CDR3 is 14 residues.

This clone was observed a single time. The rearrangement uses TRBV29-1 and TRBJ1-2, with 7 bases that match TRBD1. V lost 6 bases to trimming and J lost 2 bases; unmatched junction nucleotides: 18. CDR3 length: 17 amino acids. Germline V CDR1 and CDR2: SQVTM, ANQGSEA. The DNA for the CDR3 is TGCAGCGTCCGCAGGGGGGCGAGCCGGGACGTCAACTATGGCTACACCTTC. This sequence encodes CSVRRGASRDVNYGYTF. The entire variable domain, with the rest obtained from reference TRBV29-1 and TRBJ1-2, is as follows: SAVISQKPSRDICQRGTSLTIQCQVDSQVTMMFWYRQQPGQSLTLIATANQGSEATYESGFVIDKFPISRPNLTFSTLTVSNMSPEDSSIYLCSVRRGASRDVNYGYTFGSGTRLTVV.

This chain connects TRBV9 to TRBJ2-1; 7 nucleotides agree with TRBD2. The V gene end was trimmed by 3 bases and the J gene end by 5 bases; junction bases not matched to a gene: 11. Germline-derived CDR1 and CDR2 are SGDLS and YYNGEE. This CDR3 region has 16 residues. CDR3: CASSAWGGERHNEQFF. CDR3 sequence (DNA): TGTGCCAGCAGCGCCTGGGGGGGAGAGAGGCACAATGAGCAGTTCTTC.

The V call is TRBV19, the J call TRBJ1-2, with 8 bases fitting TRBD1. Germline lookup yields CDR1 LNHDA and CDR2 SQIVND (reference sequence). The V gene end was trimmed by 6 bases and the J gene end by 1 base; junction bases not matched to a gene: 7. This CDR3 is built from 15 residues. The CDR3 coding sequence is TGTGCCAGTAGACCAGACAGGGGTGATAACTATGGCTACACCTTC. The encoded protein is CASRPDRGDNYGYTF.

V gene TRBV12-3 or TRBV12-4 combines with J gene TRBJ2-5; 7 nucleotides align to TRBD2. This CDR3 comprises 13 residues. V shed 3 bases, J shed 4 bases, and the junction held 2 bases outside the gene matches. CDR3 nucleotide sequence: TGTGCCAGCAGTTTCGGCGGGGGAGAGACCCAGTACTTC. It specifies CASSFGGGETQYF.

This rearrangement joins TRBV29-1 to TRBJ2-3, with D possibly being TRBD1 (5 bases). Germline V gene data show CDR1 as SQVTM and CDR2 as ANQGSEA. V dropped 7 bases and J dropped 2 bases, with 10 bases sitting between them. CDR3 length: 12 amino acids. This CDR3 is CSARRDTDTQYF. CDR3 sequence (DNA): TGCAGCGCCCGCAGGGACACAGATACGCAGTATTTT.

This clone was detected once. V gene TRBV29-1 combines with J gene TRBJ1-2; maybe TRBD1 (6 bases). There are 15 residues in the CDR3. Germline V gene data show CDR1 as SQVTM and CDR2 as ANQGSEA. Trimming removed 2 bases from V and 7 bases from J, with 20 bases in between. The CDR3 reads CSVEQPRGAAGGYTF. The CDR3 DNA reads TGCAGCGTTGAACAGCCCCGGGGGGCCGCGGGTGGCTACACCTTC.

This chain links TRBV5-5 with TRBJ2-1; D call uncertain. V was pared by 5 bases and J by 0 bases, with 12 bases between. The CDR3 sequence is 15 residues long. Germline V CDR1 and CDR2: SGHKS, YYEKEE (reference sequence). CDR3 coding DNA: TGTGCCAGCAGGCCCGAGGTGTCCTCCTACAATGAGCAGTTCTTC. This encodes CASRPEVSSYNEQFF.

This clone has only one observation. The chain employs TRBV19 and TRBJ1-1; TRBD1 agrees at 8 bases. This CDR3 has 17 amino acids. V was clipped by 7 bases and J by 4 bases; unmatched bases: 17. CDR1 is LNHDA, CDR2 SQIVND, per germline (reference sequence). The CDR3 DNA sequence: TGTGCCAGTACCCAGAGGGGTGGTGGACAGGGTGGCACTGAAGCTTTCTTT. Its translation is CASTQRGGGQGGTEAFF.

The chain has TRBV7-3 and TRBJ2-3; 7 bases fit TRBD2. This CDR3 is built from 13 residues. Germline CDR1 SGHTA, CDR2 FQGTGA. After removal of 8 bases from V and 0 bases from J, the junction contained 2 bases not matched to a gene. CDR3 region: CASQRDSTDTQYF. The DNA for the CDR3 is TGTGCCAGCCAGCGGGACAGCACAGATACGCAGTATTTT.

This chain uses TRBV6-5 with TRBJ1-1, with unresolved D. Looked up from germline, CDR1 is MNHEY and CDR2 is SVGAGI. The germline V and J ends were trimmed by 7 bases and 4 bases, with 13 bases remaining between them. The CDR3 extends over 13 amino acids. Here the CDR3 reads CASTRGLGTEAFF. CDR3 DNA sequence: TGTGCCAGCACCAGAGGGCTGGGCACTGAAGCTTTCTTT.

The chain employs TRBV4-3 and TRBJ1-3; TRBD1 aligns across 8 bases. The CDR3 covers 16 residues. Looked up from germline, CDR1 is LGHNA and CDR2 is YSLEER. V shed 4 bases, J shed 2 bases, and the junction held 7 bases outside the gene matches. The chain's CDR3 is CASSPGQGAPGNTIYF. The CDR3 coding sequence is TGCGCCAGCAGCCCTGGACAGGGAGCCCCTGGAAACACCATATATTTT.